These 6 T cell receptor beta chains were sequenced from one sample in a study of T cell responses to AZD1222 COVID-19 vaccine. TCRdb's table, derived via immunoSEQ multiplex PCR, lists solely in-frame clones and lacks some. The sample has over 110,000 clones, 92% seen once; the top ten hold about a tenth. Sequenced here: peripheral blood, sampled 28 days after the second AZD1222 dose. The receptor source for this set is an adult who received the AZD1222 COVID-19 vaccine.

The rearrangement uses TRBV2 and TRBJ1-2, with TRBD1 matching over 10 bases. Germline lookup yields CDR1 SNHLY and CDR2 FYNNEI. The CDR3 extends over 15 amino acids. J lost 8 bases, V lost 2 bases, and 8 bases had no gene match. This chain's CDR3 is CASSEIGQGGLGYTF. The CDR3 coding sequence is TGTGCCAGCAGTGAAATAGGACAGGGGGGGTTGGGCTACACCTTC.

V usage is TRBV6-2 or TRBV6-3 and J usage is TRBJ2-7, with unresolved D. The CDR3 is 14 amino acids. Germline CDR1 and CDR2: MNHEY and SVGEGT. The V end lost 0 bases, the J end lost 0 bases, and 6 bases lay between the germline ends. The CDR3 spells CASSYSAGSYEQYV. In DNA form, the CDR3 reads TGTGCCAGCAGTTACTCTGCAGGCTCCTACGAGCAGTACGTC.

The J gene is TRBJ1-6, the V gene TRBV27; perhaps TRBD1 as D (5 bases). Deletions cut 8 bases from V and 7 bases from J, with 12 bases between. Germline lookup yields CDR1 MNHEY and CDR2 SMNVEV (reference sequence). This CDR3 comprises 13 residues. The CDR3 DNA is TGTGCCAGCGGAGCAGGGATCAATTCACCCCTCCACTTT. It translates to CASGAGINSPLHF.

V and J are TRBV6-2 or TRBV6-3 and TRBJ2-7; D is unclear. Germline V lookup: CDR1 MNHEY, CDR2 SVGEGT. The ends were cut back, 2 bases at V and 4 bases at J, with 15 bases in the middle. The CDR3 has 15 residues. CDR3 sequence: CASSYKEPTVYEQYV. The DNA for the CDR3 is TGTGCCAGCAGTTACAAGGAACCGACTGTTTACGAGCAGTACGTC.

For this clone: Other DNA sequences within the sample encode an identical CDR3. In DNA form, the CDR3 reads TGTGCCTGGAGTCAAGGGAATAATTCACCCCTCCACTTT. Its protein is CAWSQGNNSPLHF. The rearrangement uses TRBV30 and TRBJ1-6; D is undetermined. Germline values: CDR1 GTSNPN, CDR2 SVGIG (reference sequence). V was cut by 2 bases and J by 5 bases, with 7 bases left in between. This CDR3 is 13 amino acids long. Full variable domain (remainder filled in from reference TRBV30 and TRBJ1-6): SQTIHQWPATLVQPVGSPLSLECTVEGTSNPNLYWYRQAAGRGLQLLFYSVGIGQISSEVPQNLSASRPQDRQFILSSKKLLLSDSGFYLCAWSQGNNSPLHFGNGTRLTVT.

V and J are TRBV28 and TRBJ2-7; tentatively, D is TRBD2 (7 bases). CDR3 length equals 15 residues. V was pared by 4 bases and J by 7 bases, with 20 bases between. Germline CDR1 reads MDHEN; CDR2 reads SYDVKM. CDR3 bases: TGTGCCAGCAGTTCCCACTCCCGGGGGGCCGGGGAGCAGTACGTC. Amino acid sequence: CASSSHSRGAGEQYV.